The entry that follows covers one T cell receptor (beta chain) sequence. Antigen specificity is unknown. The V gene lost 3 bases and the J gene lost 3 bases, with 16 bases spanning the gap. The CDR3 is 16 amino acids. Germline loops: CDR1 MNHEY, CDR2 SMNVEV (reference sequence). The data derive from a study of cytomegalovirus exposure and HLA in healthy donors. General study points: Accurate HLA-A and HLA-B prediction from TCR beta sequences was reported for most subjects.

PCR primers comprised 60 Vbeta and 13 Jbeta primers. Sequenced by immunoSEQ multiplex PCR; TCRdb stores in-frame clones only, minus some. Among around 140,000 clones, approximately 85% were seen once, and the ten largest hold about 7.4%. The chain uses TRBV27 and TRBJ2-3; possible D gene TRBD1, 7 bases. Sequencing was done on a sample of PBMCs. The source is a woman in her fifties or sixties in good health and CMV-seropositive. In DNA form, the CDR3 reads TGTGCCAGCAGTTTGTGGACGGCAGGGGGGACAGATACGCAGTATTTT. Its translation: CASSLWTAGGTDTQYF.